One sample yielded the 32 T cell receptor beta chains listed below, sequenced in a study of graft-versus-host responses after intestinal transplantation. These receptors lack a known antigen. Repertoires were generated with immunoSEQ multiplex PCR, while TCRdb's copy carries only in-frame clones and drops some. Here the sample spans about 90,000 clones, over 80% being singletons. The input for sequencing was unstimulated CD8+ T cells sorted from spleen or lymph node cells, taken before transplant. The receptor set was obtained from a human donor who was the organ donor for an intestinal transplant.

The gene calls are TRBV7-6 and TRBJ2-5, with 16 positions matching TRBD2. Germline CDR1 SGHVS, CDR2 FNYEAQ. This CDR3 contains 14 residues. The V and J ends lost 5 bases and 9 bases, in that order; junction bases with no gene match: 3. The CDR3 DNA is TGTGCCAGCAGCCCGGGACTAGCGGGGGGGGCCCAGTACTTC. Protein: CASSPGLAGGAQYF.

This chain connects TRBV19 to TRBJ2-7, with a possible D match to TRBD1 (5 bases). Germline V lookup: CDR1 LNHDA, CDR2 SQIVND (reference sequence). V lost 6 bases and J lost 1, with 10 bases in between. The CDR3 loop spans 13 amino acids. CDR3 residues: CASSSGQSYEQYF. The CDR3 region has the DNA TGTGCCAGTAGCAGTGGACAATCCTACGAGCAGTACTTC.

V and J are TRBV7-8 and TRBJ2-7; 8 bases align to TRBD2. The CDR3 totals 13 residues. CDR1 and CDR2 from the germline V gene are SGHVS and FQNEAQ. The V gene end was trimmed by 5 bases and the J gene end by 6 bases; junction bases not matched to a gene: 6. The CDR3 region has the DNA TGTGCCAGCAGCCCCGGGGGGGCGTCCGAGCAGTACTTC. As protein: CASSPGGASEQYF.

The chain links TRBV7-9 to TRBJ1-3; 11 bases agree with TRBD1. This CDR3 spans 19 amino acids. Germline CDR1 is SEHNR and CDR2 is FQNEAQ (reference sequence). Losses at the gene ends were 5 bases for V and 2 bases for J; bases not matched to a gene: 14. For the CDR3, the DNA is TGTGCCAGCAGCCCGGAACGGGACAGGGGGACTCCGACTGGAAACACCATATATTTT. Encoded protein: CASSPERDRGTPTGNTIYF.

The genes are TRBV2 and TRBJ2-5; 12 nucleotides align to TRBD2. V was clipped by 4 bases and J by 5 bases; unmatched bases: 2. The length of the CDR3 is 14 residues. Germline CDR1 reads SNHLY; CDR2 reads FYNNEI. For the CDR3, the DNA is TGTGCCAGCAGTGGGACTAGCGGGGATGAGACCCAGTACTTC. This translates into CASSGTSGDETQYF.

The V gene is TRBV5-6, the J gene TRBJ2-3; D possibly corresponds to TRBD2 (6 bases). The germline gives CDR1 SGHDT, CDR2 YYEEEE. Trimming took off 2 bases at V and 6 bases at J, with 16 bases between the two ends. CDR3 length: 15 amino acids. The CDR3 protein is CASSFWRDLLDTQYF. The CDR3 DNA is TGTGCCAGCAGCTTCTGGCGGGACCTACTTGATACGCAGTATTTT.

Written as DNA, the CDR3 is TGTGCCAGCGGGGCTAGCGGTTACAATGAGCAGTTCTTC. This gives the protein CASGASGYNEQFF. The J gene is TRBJ2-1, the V gene TRBV27; 7 nucleotides match TRBD2. The CDR3 spans 13 residues. Germline V lookup: CDR1 MNHEY, CDR2 SMNVEV (reference sequence). V shed 8 bases, J shed 4 bases, and the junction held 5 bases outside the gene matches.

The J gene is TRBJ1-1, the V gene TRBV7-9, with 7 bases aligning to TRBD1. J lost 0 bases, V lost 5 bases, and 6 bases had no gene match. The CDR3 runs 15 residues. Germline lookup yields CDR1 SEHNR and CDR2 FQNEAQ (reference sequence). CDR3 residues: CASSVPGQMNTEAFF. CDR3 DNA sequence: TGTGCCAGCAGCGTCCCGGGACAGATGAACACTGAAGCTTTCTTT. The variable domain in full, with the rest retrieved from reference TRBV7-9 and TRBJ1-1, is DTGVSQNPRHKITKRGQNVTFRCDPISEHNRLYWYRQTLGQGPEFLTYFQNEAQLEKSRLLSDRFSAERPKGSFSTLEIQRTEQGDSAMYLCASSVPGQMNTEAFFGQGTRLTVV.

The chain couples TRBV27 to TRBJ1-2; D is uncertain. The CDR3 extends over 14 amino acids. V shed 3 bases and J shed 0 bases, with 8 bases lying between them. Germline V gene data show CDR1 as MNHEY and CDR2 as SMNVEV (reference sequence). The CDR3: CASSFGQSNYGYTF. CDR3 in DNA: TGTGCCAGCAGTTTTGGCCAGTCTAACTATGGCTACACCTTC.

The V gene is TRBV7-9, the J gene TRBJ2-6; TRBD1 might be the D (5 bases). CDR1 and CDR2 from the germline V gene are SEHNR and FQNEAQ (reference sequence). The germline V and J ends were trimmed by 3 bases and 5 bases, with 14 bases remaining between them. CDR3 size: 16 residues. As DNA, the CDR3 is TGTGCCAGCAGCTTGGGGCCCCCCCACTGGGCCAACGTCCTGACTTTC. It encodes CASSLGPPHWANVLTF.

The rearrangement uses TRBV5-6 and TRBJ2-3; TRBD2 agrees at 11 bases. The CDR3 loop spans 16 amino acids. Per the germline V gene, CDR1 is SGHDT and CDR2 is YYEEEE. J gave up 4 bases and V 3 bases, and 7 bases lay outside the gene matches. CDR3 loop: CASSSIAGGLADTQYF. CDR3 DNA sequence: TGTGCCAGCAGCTCCATAGCGGGGGGGTTGGCAGATACGCAGTATTTT.

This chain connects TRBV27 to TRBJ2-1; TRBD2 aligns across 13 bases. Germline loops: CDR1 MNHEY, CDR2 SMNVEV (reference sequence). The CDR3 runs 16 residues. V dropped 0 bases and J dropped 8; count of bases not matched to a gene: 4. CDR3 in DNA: TGTGCCAGCAGTTTATCGGTGGGACTAGCGGGATATGAGCAGTTCTTC. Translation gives CASSLSVGLAGYEQFF.

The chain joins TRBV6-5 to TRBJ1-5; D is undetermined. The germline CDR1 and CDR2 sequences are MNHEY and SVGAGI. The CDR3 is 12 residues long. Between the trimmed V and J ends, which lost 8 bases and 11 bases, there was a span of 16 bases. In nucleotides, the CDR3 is TGTGCCAGCTCTAACGGATACGGGGCCCAGCATTTT. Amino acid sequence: CASSNGYGAQHF.

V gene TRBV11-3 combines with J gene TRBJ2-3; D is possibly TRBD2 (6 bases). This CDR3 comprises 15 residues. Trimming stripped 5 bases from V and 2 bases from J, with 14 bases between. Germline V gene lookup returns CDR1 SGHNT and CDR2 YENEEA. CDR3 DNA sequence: TGTGCCAGCAGCCGACTGCGGGGCATCACAGATACGCAGTATTTT. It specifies CASSRLRGITDTQYF.

CDR3 region: CASSSGTPSYEQYF. CDR3 nucleotide sequence: TGCGCCAGCAGCTCCGGGACACCAAGCTACGAGCAGTACTTC. The chain couples TRBV5-1 to TRBJ2-7; D might be TRBD1 (6 bases). V was clipped by 3 bases and J by 3 bases, with 13 bases between them. CDR3 size: 14 residues. Looked up from germline, CDR1 is SGHRS and CDR2 is YFSETQ.

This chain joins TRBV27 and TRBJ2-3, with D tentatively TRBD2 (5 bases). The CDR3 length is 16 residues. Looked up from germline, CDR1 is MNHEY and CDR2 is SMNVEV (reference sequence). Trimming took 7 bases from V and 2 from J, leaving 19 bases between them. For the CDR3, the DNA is TGTGCCAGCAAGTTGGCTAGCCCGCCCTACACAGATACGCAGTATTTT. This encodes CASKLASPPYTDTQYF.

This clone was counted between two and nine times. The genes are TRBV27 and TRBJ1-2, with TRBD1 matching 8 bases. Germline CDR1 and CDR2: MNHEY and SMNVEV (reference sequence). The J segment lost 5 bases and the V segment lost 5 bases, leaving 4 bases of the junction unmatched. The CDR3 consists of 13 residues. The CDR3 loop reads CASSVTGVYGYTF. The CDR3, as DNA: TGTGCCAGCAGTGTGACAGGGGTTTATGGCTACACCTTC.

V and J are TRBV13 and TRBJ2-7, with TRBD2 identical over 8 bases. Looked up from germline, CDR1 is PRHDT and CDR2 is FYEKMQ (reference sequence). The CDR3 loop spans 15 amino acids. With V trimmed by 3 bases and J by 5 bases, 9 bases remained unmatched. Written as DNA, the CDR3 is TGTGCCAGCAGCTTTCTTGCGGGGGGTAGCGACGAGCAGTACTTC. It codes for CASSFLAGGSDEQYF.

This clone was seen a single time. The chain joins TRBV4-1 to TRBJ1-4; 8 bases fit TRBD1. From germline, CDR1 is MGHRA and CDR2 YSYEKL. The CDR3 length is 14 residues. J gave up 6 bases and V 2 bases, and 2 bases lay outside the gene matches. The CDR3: CASSQPDRDEKLFF. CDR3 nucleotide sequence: TGCGCCAGCAGCCAACCGGACAGGGATGAAAAACTGTTTTTT.

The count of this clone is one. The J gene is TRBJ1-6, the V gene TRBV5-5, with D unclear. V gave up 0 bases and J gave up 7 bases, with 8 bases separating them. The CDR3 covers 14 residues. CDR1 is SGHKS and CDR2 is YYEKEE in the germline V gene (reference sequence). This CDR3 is CASSLGPLNSPLHF. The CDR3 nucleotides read TGTGCCAGCAGCTTGGGTCCCCTGAATTCACCCCTCCACTTT.

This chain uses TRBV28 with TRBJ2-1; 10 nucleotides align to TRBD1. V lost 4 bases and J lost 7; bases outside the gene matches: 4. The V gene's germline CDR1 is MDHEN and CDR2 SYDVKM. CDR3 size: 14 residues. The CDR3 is CASSWGTGVNEQFF. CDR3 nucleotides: TGTGCCAGCAGTTGGGGGACAGGGGTGAATGAGCAGTTCTTC. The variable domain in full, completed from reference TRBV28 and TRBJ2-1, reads DVKVTQSSRYLVKRTGEKVFLECVQDMDHENMFWYRQDPGLGLRLIYFSYDVKMKEKGDIPEGYSVSREKKERFSLILESASTNQTSMYLCASSWGTGVNEQFFGPGTRLTVL.

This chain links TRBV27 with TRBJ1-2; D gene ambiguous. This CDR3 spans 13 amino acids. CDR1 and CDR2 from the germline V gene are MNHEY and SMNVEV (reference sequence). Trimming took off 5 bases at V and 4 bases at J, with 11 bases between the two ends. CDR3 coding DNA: TGTGCCAGCAGTCCCCTTTTGGCCTATGGCTACACCTTC. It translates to CASSPLLAYGYTF.

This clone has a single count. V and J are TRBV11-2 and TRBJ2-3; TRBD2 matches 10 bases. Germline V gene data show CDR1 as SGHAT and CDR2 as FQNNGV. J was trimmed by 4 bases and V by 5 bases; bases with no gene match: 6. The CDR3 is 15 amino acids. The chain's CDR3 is CASSPLAGVADTQYF. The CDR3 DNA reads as TGTGCCAGCAGCCCCCTAGCGGGAGTGGCAGATACGCAGTATTTT.

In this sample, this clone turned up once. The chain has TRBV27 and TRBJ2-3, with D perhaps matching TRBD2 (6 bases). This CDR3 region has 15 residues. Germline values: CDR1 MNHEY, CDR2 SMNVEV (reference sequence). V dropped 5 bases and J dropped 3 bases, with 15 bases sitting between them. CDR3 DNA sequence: TGTGCCAGCAGTAAAGACCCCGGGGGTACAGATACGCAGTATTTT. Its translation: CASSKDPGGTDTQYF.

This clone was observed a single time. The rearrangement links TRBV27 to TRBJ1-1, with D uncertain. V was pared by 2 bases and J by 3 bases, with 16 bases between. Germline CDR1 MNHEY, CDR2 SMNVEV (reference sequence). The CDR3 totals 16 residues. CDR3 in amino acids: CASSLKDPGSYTEAFF. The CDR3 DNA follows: TGTGCCAGCAGTTTAAAGGATCCGGGATCCTACACTGAAGCTTTCTTT.

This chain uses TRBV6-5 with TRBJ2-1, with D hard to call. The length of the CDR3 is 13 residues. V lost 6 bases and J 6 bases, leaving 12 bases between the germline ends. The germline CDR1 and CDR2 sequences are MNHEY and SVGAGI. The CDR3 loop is CASSGSDFNEQFF. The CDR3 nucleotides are TGTGCCAGCAGCGGCAGCGACTTCAATGAGCAGTTCTTC.

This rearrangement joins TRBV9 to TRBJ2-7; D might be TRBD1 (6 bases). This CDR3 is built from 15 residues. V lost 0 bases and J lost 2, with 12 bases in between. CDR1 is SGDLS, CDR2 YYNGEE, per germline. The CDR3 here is CASSVDPGQPYEQYF. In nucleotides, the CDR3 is TGTGCCAGCAGCGTAGATCCGGGACAACCCTACGAGCAGTACTTC.

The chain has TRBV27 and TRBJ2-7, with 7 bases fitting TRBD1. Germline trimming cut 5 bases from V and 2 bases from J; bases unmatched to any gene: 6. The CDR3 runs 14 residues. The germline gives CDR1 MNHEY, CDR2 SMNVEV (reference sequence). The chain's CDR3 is CASSPGQAPYEQYF. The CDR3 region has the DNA TGTGCCAGCAGTCCAGGACAGGCTCCCTACGAGCAGTACTTC.

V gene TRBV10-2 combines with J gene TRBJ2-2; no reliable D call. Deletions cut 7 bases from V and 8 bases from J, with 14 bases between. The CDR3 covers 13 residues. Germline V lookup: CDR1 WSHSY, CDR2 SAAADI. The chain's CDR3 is CASISPPSGELFF. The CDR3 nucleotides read TGCGCCAGCATTTCCCCCCCTTCGGGGGAGCTGTTTTTT.

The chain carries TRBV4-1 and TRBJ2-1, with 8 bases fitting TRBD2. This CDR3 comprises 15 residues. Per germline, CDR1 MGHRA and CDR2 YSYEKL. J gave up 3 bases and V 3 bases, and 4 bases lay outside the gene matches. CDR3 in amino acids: CASSHGLAVYNEQFF. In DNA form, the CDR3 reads TGCGCCAGCAGCCATGGACTAGCTGTCTACAATGAGCAGTTCTTC.

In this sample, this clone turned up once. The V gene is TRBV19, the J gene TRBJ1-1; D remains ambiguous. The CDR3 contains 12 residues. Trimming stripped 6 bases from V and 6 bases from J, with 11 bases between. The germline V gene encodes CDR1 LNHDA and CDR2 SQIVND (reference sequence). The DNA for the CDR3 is TGTGCCAGTAGCCTCGGTTCACCTGAAGCTTTCTTT. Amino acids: CASSLGSPEAFF.

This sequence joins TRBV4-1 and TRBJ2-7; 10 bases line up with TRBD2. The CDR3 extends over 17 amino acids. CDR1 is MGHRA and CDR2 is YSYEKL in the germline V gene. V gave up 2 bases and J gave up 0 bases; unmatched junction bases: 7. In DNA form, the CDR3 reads TGCGCCAGCAGCCAACCGGGACTAGCGTTAAGCTCCTACGAGCAGTACTTC. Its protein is CASSQPGLALSSYEQYF.